Listed below are T cell receptor beta chains from one sample, sequenced in a study of T cells in Graves' hyperthyroidism and ophthalmopathy. TCRdb re-called the multiplex PCR reads through MiXCR, storing one row per CDR3 protein. Of some 24,000 distinct CDR3 sequences in the sample, under 55% were seen once. Material: blood. These receptors all stem from a woman in her 40s with Graves' hyperthyroidism that later progressed to Graves' ophthalmopathy. Both conserved end residues are part of each CDR3. Each record gives: clone size, D gene, J gene, V gene, CDR3 protein, CDR3 DNA. D genes are given only for firm matches. Rows may omit the clone size; those that give it use once, few, many or a size class.

abundance: .; d_gene: TRBD1; j_gene: TRBJ2-7; v_gene: TRBV29-1; CDR3aa: CSVAGTGDEQYF; CDR3nt: TGCAGCGTAGCCGGGACAGGGGACGAGCAGTACTTC
abundance: .; d_gene: TRBD2; j_gene: TRBJ2-1; v_gene: TRBV10-3; CDR3aa: CAISGTSGSLGEQFF; CDR3nt: TGTGCCATCAGTGGGACTAGCGGGAGCTTGGGGGAGCAGTTCTTC
abundance: once; d_gene: .; j_gene: TRBJ2-1; v_gene: TRBV20-1; CDR3aa: CGASTHYNEQFF; CDR3nt: TGCGGTGCTAGTACCCATTACAATGAGCAGTTCTTC
abundance: .; d_gene: .; j_gene: TRBJ2-7; v_gene: TRBV7-3; CDR3aa: CASSETGTWGGYEQYF; CDR3nt: TGTGCCAGCAGCGAGACCGGGACTTGGGGAGGTTACGAGCAGTACTTC
abundance: .; d_gene: .; j_gene: TRBJ2-1; v_gene: TRBV6-5; CDR3aa: CGLSMRVF; CDR3nt: TGTGGATTGTCGATGCGGGTCTTC
abundance: .; d_gene: .; j_gene: TRBJ2-5; v_gene: TRBV5-5; CDR3aa: CASSWDPTPQETQYF; CDR3nt: TGTGCCAGCAGTTGGGACCCGACACCTCAAGAGACCCAGTACTTC
abundance: few; d_gene: TRBD1; j_gene: TRBJ2-7; v_gene: TRBV15; CDR3aa: CATRGQGGYEQYF; CDR3nt: TGTGCCACCCGGGGACAGGGGGGGTACGAGCAGTACTTC
abundance: many; d_gene: TRBD1; j_gene: TRBJ1-5; v_gene: TRBV27; CDR3aa: CASRGQAENQPQHF; CDR3nt: TGTGCCAGCCGAGGACAGGCTGAGAATCAGCCCCAGCATTTT
abundance: .; d_gene: .; j_gene: TRBJ2-2; v_gene: TRBV4-2; CDR3aa: CASSQEVGNTGELFF; CDR3nt: TGTGCCAGCAGCCAAGAGGTAGGAAACACCGGGGAGCTGTTTTTT
abundance: .; d_gene: .; j_gene: TRBJ2-5; v_gene: TRBV7-2; CDR3aa: CASSTQYF; CDR3nt: TGTGCCAGCAGCACCCAGTACTTC
abundance: many; d_gene: .; j_gene: TRBJ2-7; v_gene: TRBV30; CDR3aa: CAWSAPRGGDYEQYF; CDR3nt: TGTGCCTGGAGTGCACCGAGGGGGGGAGACTACGAGCAGTACTTC
abundance: .; d_gene: TRBD2; j_gene: TRBJ2-1; v_gene: TRBV20-1; CDR3aa: CSADSGYNEQFF; CDR3nt: TGCAGTGCTGATAGCGGGTACAATGAGCAGTTCTTC
abundance: many; d_gene: TRBD1; j_gene: TRBJ2-7; v_gene: TRBV12-3/TRBV12-4; CDR3aa: CASNLGGQGIYEQYF; CDR3nt: TGTGCCAGCAACTTGGGGGGACAGGGCATCTACGAGCAGTACTTC
abundance: .; d_gene: .; j_gene: TRBJ1-1; v_gene: TRBV2; CDR3aa: CASSRGHKNTEAFF; CDR3nt: TGTGCCAGCAGTCGAGGACATAAGAACACTGAAGCTTTCTTT
abundance: .; d_gene: TRBD2; j_gene: TRBJ2-7; v_gene: TRBV4-2; CDR3aa: CASSQWYREVAGEQYF; CDR3nt: TGTGCCAGCAGCCAATGGTATCGGGAGGTAGCCGGCGAGCAGTACTTC
abundance: .; d_gene: .; j_gene: TRBJ2-7; v_gene: TRBV24-1; CDR3aa: CATSAYSPRGGSYEQYF; CDR3nt: TGTGCCACCAGTGCCTACTCCCCGAGGGGTGGGTCCTACGAGCAGTACTTC
abundance: many; d_gene: .; j_gene: TRBJ2-5; v_gene: TRBV6-5; CDR3aa: CASRAGPQETQYF; CDR3nt: TGTGCCAGCAGGGCTGGCCCACAAGAGACCCAGTACTTC
abundance: once; d_gene: TRBD2; j_gene: TRBJ2-7; v_gene: TRBV19; CDR3aa: CASSIAGDYSYEQYF; CDR3nt: TGTGCCAGTAGTATAGCGGGGGACTACTCCTACGAGCAGTACTTC
abundance: few; d_gene: .; j_gene: TRBJ1-3; v_gene: TRBV9; CDR3aa: CASSQRHSGNTIYF; CDR3nt: TGTGCCAGCAGCCAAAGACACTCTGGAAACACCATATATTTT
abundance: .; d_gene: TRBD2; j_gene: TRBJ2-5; v_gene: TRBV3-1; CDR3aa: CASSQGRTSGRTQYF; CDR3nt: TGTGCCAGCAGCCAAGGCAGGACTAGCGGGAGGACCCAGTACTTC